The 32 T cell receptor beta chains in this list originate from one sample, sequenced in a study of shared clonotypes between healthy human individuals. TCRdb's copy holds only in-frame clones and misses some; the assay was immunoSEQ multiplex PCR. The repertoire holds around 700,000 clones, with roughly 72% as singletons. Sequencing was carried out using memory CD4+ T cells sorted from blood. This sample's subset: CD45RA-negative fraction. These receptors all come from a woman in her twenties or thirties in good health.

In the case of this clone: Within the sample, other DNA sequences also encode this same CDR3. The genes are TRBV6-5 and TRBJ2-7, with D possibly matching TRBD1 (5 bases). Germline V gives CDR1 MNHEY, CDR2 SVGAGI. This CDR3 has 14 amino acids. V lost 0 bases and J 5 bases, leaving 11 bases between the germline ends. The CDR3 bases are TGTGCCAGCAGTTACTCGCAGGGTTCCGACGAGCAGTACTTC. It codes for CASSYSQGSDEQYF.

This clone was observed at least ten times. V gene TRBV7-2 combines with J gene TRBJ2-7, with a tentative D call TRBD2 (6 bases). The V end was cut by 8 bases, the J end by 4 bases, with 12 bases between. Germline CDR1 and CDR2: SGHTA and FQGNSA. The CDR3 loop spans 12 amino acids. The CDR3 sequence: CASALGGYEQYF. The CDR3 DNA reads as TGTGCCAGCGCCCTGGGGGGTTACGAGCAGTACTTC.

This chain uses TRBV5-8 with TRBJ1-4, with 9 nucleotides matching TRBD1. V was pared by 4 bases and J by 0 bases, with 10 bases of the junction left unmatched. The CDR3 extends over 18 amino acids. In germline, CDR1 is SGHTS, CDR2 YDEGEE. The DNA for the CDR3 is TGTGCCAGCAGCCTCCGGGACAGGGCCTATGCAACTAATGAAAAACTGTTTTTT. Residues: CASSLRDRAYATNEKLFF.

As for this clone: An end of the junction does not agree with germline; a read error may underlie this. V is TRBV9 and J is TRBJ1-1; TRBD1 matches at 7 bases. Germline V lookup: CDR1 SGDLS, CDR2 YYNGEE. This CDR3 has 14 amino acids. The DNA for the CDR3 is TGTGCCAGCAGCGGGACAGGACTCGGGTATGAAACTTTCTTT. Protein sequence: CASSGTGLGYETFF.

CDR3 nucleotide sequence: TGCGCCAGCAGCCAACCCCCGGGGAGGGACTCCGGGAACACTGAAGCTTTCTTT. Its protein is CASSQPPGRDSGNTEAFF. This chain connects TRBV4-1 to TRBJ1-1; possibly TRBD1 for D (5 bases). Trimming pared 2 bases from V and 1 base from J, leaving 20 bases between. The germline gives CDR1 MGHRA, CDR2 YSYEKL. The CDR3 loop spans 18 amino acids.

This rearrangement joins TRBV5-5 to TRBJ1-4; 11 bases are shared with TRBD1. The ends lost 7 bases at V and 5 bases at J; junction bases unmatched: 4. The CDR3 extends over 14 amino acids. The germline gives CDR1 SGHKS, CDR2 YYEKEE (reference sequence). The CDR3 DNA sequence: TGTGCCAGCGGCCGGGACAGGGGGAATGAAAAACTGTTTTTT. Its protein product is CASGRDRGNEKLFF. The whole variable domain, remainder taken from reference TRBV5-5 and TRBJ1-4, is DAGVTQSPTHLIKTRGQQVTLRCSPISGHKSVSWYQQVLGQGPQFIFQYYEKEERGRGNFPDRFSARQFPNYSSELNVNALLLGDSALYLCASGRDRGNEKLFFGSGTQLSVL.

This rearrangement joins TRBV4-2 to TRBJ2-7; D not certain. The CDR3 sequence is 16 residues long. Germline V CDR1 and CDR2: LGHNA, YNFKEQ. The V gene lost 3 bases and the J gene lost 0 bases, with 15 bases spanning the gap. The CDR3 spells CASSQIATSSSYEQYF. In DNA form, the CDR3 reads TGTGCCAGCAGCCAGATCGCGACGAGTTCCTCCTACGAGCAGTACTTC.

The V and J genes are TRBV27 and TRBJ1-5; D remains ambiguous. This CDR3 is built from 14 residues. Germline V CDR1 and CDR2: MNHEY, SMNVEV (reference sequence). The V end lost 5 bases, the J end lost 7 bases, and 15 bases lay between the germline ends. The CDR3 region is CASSATGAGQPQHF. The CDR3 DNA reads as TGTGCCAGCAGTGCCACGGGAGCGGGGCAGCCCCAGCATTTT.

The genes are TRBV6-1 and TRBJ1-1; 7 bases match TRBD1. The CDR3 sequence is 14 residues long. V trimming: 4 bases; J trimming: 3 bases; junction bases outside the gene matches: 5. CDR1 and CDR2 from the germline V gene are MNHNS and SASEGT. The CDR3 DNA follows: TGTGCCAGCAGTGGTAGGGGACAGTACACTGAAGCTTTCTTT. It specifies CASSGRGQYTEAFF.

This chain connects TRBV28 to TRBJ2-1; no reliable D call. Germline V gives CDR1 MDHEN, CDR2 SYDVKM. Trimming cost V 4 bases and J 9 bases, with 16 bases left between them. The CDR3 runs 14 residues. The CDR3 is CASSSPGSRGEQFF. The CDR3 nucleotides read TGTGCCAGCAGTTCCCCCGGGTCTAGAGGTGAGCAGTTCTTC. The whole variable domain, remainder taken from reference TRBV28 and TRBJ2-1, is DVKVTQSSRYLVKRTGEKVFLECVQDMDHENMFWYRQDPGLGLRLIYFSYDVKMKEKGDIPEGYSVSREKKERFSLILESASTNQTSMYLCASSSPGSRGEQFFGPGTRLTVL.

Notes on this clone: This sample also contains other DNA sequences that code for the same CDR3. The V gene is TRBV27, the J gene TRBJ2-3; 8 bases fit TRBD1. Germline V gives CDR1 MNHEY, CDR2 SMNVEV (reference sequence). With 0 bases clipped from V and 6 bases from J, the junction kept 2 bases outside the gene matches. The CDR3 loop spans 14 amino acids. The CDR3 coding sequence is TGTGCCAGCAGTTTATCGAGACAGGGGGATACGCAGTATTTT. Its translation is CASSLSRQGDTQYF.

V gene TRBV7-9 combines with J gene TRBJ1-4; D is ambiguous. Germline V lookup: CDR1 SEHNR, CDR2 FQNEAQ (reference sequence). The CDR3 totals 12 residues. V was cut by 6 bases and J by 4 bases, with 6 bases left in between. DNA for the CDR3: TGTGCCAGCAGGGGATTTAATGAAAAACTGTTTTTT. Its protein product is CASRGFNEKLFF.

This chain links TRBV11-2 with TRBJ1-5; perhaps TRBD1 as D (5 bases). The V gene lost 6 bases and the J gene lost 1 base, with 13 bases spanning the gap. The CDR3 has 15 amino acids. CDR1 is SGHAT and CDR2 is FQNNGV in the germline V gene. The CDR3 loop is CASSNGGGSNQPQHF. Here the CDR3 DNA reads TGTGCCAGCAGTAATGGGGGGGGGAGCAATCAGCCCCAGCATTTT.

In nucleotides, the CDR3 is TGCGCCAGCAGCTTGGGGGGGCGGCGGCAAGAGACCCAGTACTTC. Its translation is CASSLGGRRQETQYF. The rearrangement links TRBV5-1 to TRBJ2-5; possibly TRBD1 for D (6 bases). Germline CDR1 SGHRS, CDR2 YFSETQ. Trimming removed 0 bases at V and 2 bases at J, with 11 bases between. This CDR3 is 15 amino acids long.

The chain joins TRBV18 to TRBJ2-1, with 7 bases fitting TRBD2. CDR1 and CDR2 (germline): KGHSH, LQKENI. V dropped 4 bases and J dropped 5; count of bases not matched to a gene: 8. The CDR3 is 15 amino acids. The CDR3 sequence is CASSRGLEENNEQFF. For the CDR3, the DNA is TGTGCCAGCTCACGTGGACTAGAGGAGAACAATGAGCAGTTCTTC.

This chain uses TRBV29-1 with TRBJ2-7, with TRBD2 as a possible D gene (6 bases). Germline V gene lookup returns CDR1 SQVTM and CDR2 ANQGSEA. The ends were cut back, 4 bases at V and 5 bases at J, with 12 bases in the middle. CDR3 length: 12 amino acids. The chain's CDR3 is CSVGYGGDEQYF. As DNA, the CDR3 is TGCAGCGTTGGGTACGGGGGAGACGAGCAGTACTTC.

This chain uses TRBV10-3 with TRBJ2-2; the match to TRBD2 covers 8 bases. The CDR3 is 16 amino acids. V trimming: 4 bases; J trimming: 1 base; junction bases outside the gene matches: 5. Per the germline V gene, CDR1 is ENHRY and CDR2 is SYGVKD. CDR3: CAISANAGGNTGELFF. The CDR3 coding sequence is TGTGCCATCAGTGCGAATGCGGGAGGGAACACCGGGGAGCTGTTTTTT.

Of note for this clone: This specimen includes other DNA sequences encoding the same CDR3. This chain's CDR3 is CASSPPGGGTEAFF. The CDR3 DNA reads TGTGCCAGTAGTCCTCCCGGGGGCGGCACTGAAGCTTTCTTT. The genes are TRBV19 and TRBJ1-1; the D gene is possibly TRBD1 (6 bases). This CDR3 spans 14 amino acids. Between the trimmed V and J ends, which lost 5 bases and 4 bases, there was a span of 14 bases. The germline V gene encodes CDR1 LNHDA and CDR2 SQIVND (reference sequence).

V is TRBV27 and J is TRBJ1-2, with TRBD1 matching 9 bases. Germline V gene lookup returns CDR1 MNHEY and CDR2 SMNVEV (reference sequence). The ends lost 5 bases at V and 3 bases at J; junction bases unmatched: 4. The CDR3 consists of 14 residues. CDR3 in amino acids: CASSKQGADYGYTF. DNA for the CDR3: TGTGCCAGCAGTAAACAGGGGGCGGACTATGGCTACACCTTC.

This clone was counted many times. This chain uses TRBV6-6 with TRBJ1-5, with no clear D. Germline V gene lookup returns CDR1 MNHNY and CDR2 SVGAGI (reference sequence). CDR3 length equals 16 residues. Trimming cost V 0 bases and J 1 base, with 10 bases left between them. Written as DNA, the CDR3 is TGTGCCAGCAGTTACTCGGAAGGGCACAGCAATCAGCCCCAGCATTTT. It is translated as CASSYSEGHSNQPQHF.

The genes are TRBV19 and TRBJ2-5, with D tentatively TRBD1 or TRBD2 (5 bases each). CDR3 length equals 13 residues. Germline CDR1 reads LNHDA; CDR2 reads SQIVND (reference sequence). Trimming removed 4 bases at V and 4 bases at J, with 10 bases between. CDR3 sequence: CASSTSGAETQYF. CDR3 coding DNA: TGTGCCAGTAGTACCTCCGGGGCAGAGACCCAGTACTTC. The full variable domain, completed using reference TRBV19 and TRBJ2-5, is DGGITQSPKYLFRKEGQNVTLSCEQNLNHDAMYWYRQDPGQGLRLIYYSQIVNDFQKGDIAEGYSVSREKKESFPLTVTSAQKNPTAFYLCASSTSGAETQYFGPGTRLLVL.

This clone was counted a few times. Other DNA sequences of this sample code for an identical CDR3. The CDR3 loop reads CAWSGGSYGYTF. The CDR3 DNA follows: TGTGCCTGGAGTGGGGGAAGCTATGGCTACACCTTC. V is TRBV30 and J is TRBJ1-2; D remains unclear. Germline V gene data show CDR1 as GTSNPN and CDR2 as SVGIG (reference sequence). The CDR3 runs to 12 residues. The V gene lost 1 base and the J gene lost 4 bases, with 7 bases spanning the gap.

This sequence joins TRBV6-6 and TRBJ2-5; a possible D gene is TRBD2 (6 bases). CDR3 length: 15 residues. Trimming stripped 0 bases from V and 5 bases from J, with 13 bases between. The germline CDR1 and CDR2 sequences are MNHNY and SVGAGI (reference sequence). The CDR3 region has the DNA TGTGCCAGCAGTTACTCGATTGGGGGGTGGGAGACCCAGTACTTC. It codes for CASSYSIGGWETQYF.

The chain links TRBV1 to TRBJ2-3. TRBV1 is designated a pseudogene. The CDR3 is 15 amino acids. CDR3: CTSSHGPSRPDTQYF. CDR3 in DNA: TGCACCAGCAGCCATGGGCCCTCGCGGCCAGATACGCAGTATTTT.

V usage is TRBV13 and J usage is TRBJ2-3; no reliable D call. The CDR3 is 12 residues long. Trimming stripped 6 bases from V and 2 bases from J, with 6 bases between. The germline V gene has CDR1 PRHDT and CDR2 FYEKMQ (reference sequence). Here the CDR3 reads CASSFLTDTQYF. The CDR3 bases are TGTGCCAGCAGTTTTCTCACAGATACGCAGTATTTT.

Regarding this clone: Different DNA sequences within this sample yield the same CDR3. The rearrangement joins TRBV7-2 to TRBJ2-1; TRBD2 matches at 11 bases. The CDR3 is 15 residues long. Germline V gene data show CDR1 as SGHTA and CDR2 as FQGNSA. J gave up 7 bases and V 4 bases, and 6 bases lay outside the gene matches. Here the CDR3 DNA reads TGTGCCAGCAGCTCACTAGCGGGAGTCGGAAATGAGCAGTTCTTC. Protein product: CASSSLAGVGNEQFF.

This clone was counted between two and nine times. J is TRBJ2-7 and V is TRBV21-1; TRBD1 is the table's D call and was not checked against the DNA. TRBV21-1 is annotated as a pseudogene. This CDR3 is built from 18 residues. CDR3 sequence: CASSKGRVLDRCSYEQYF. The CDR3 nucleotides are TGTGCCAGCAGCAAAGGGAGGGTTTTGGACAGGTGCTCCTACGAGCAGTACTTC.

The rearrangement joins TRBV28 to TRBJ2-5, with D maybe TRBD1 (7 bases). Germline CDR1 is MDHEN and CDR2 is SYDVKM. Trimming took 3 bases from V and 5 from J, leaving 13 bases between them. The CDR3 is 14 amino acids. CDR3 DNA: TGTGCCAGCAGTTTCAGGGGGGCTATCGAGACCCAGTACTTC. It translates to CASSFRGAIETQYF.

CDR3 bases: TGTGCCAGCAGTAAACAAAGATCGGGACAGGGGGCCTACGAGCAGTACTTC. This sequence encodes CASSKQRSGQGAYEQYF. V gene TRBV27 combines with J gene TRBJ2-7, with 11 nucleotides matching TRBD1. The V gene end was trimmed by 5 bases and the J gene end by 2 bases; junction bases not matched to a gene: 11. This CDR3 contains 17 residues. CDR1 is MNHEY, CDR2 SMNVEV, per germline (reference sequence).

This rearrangement joins TRBV20-1 to TRBJ1-1; D is unresolved. V lost 5 bases, J lost 8 bases, and 9 bases lay in between. The germline CDR1 and CDR2 sequences are DFQATT and SNEGSKA (reference sequence). The CDR3 covers 10 residues. The CDR3 bases are TGCAGTGCTGGGGTAACCGAAGCTTTCTTT. Protein sequence: CSAGVTEAFF.

The V call is TRBV28, the J call TRBJ2-7; 12 bases fit TRBD2. The J segment lost 2 bases and the V segment lost 5 bases, leaving 4 bases of the junction unmatched. Germline CDR1 reads MDHEN; CDR2 reads SYDVKM. CDR3 length: 15 residues. The DNA of the CDR3 is TGTGCCAGCAGTAGCTGGACTAGCGGGGCCTACGAGCAGTACTTC. This translates into CASSSWTSGAYEQYF.

The rearrangement uses TRBV12-5 and TRBJ1-1; D is unclear. Germline lookup yields CDR1 LGHNT and CDR2 FRNRAP. The CDR3 is made up of 13 amino acids. The germline V and J ends were trimmed by 1 base and 2 bases, with 5 bases remaining between them. The CDR3 coding sequence is TGTGCTAGTGGTTTGGACAGCAACACTGAAGCTTTCTTT. It specifies CASGLDSNTEAFF.